This entry lists 16 T cell receptor beta chains sequenced from one sample in a study of blood T cell repertoires in COVID-19. Clones were sequenced by immunoSEQ multiplex PCR, and TCRdb holds only the in-frame ones, with some missing. The data contain more than 150,000 clones, roughly 82% of them singletons. The specimen was peripheral blood. Receptors were obtained from a woman aged 45-65 years with acute or convalescent COVID-19.

There are a few counts of this clone. This sequence joins TRBV4-3 and TRBJ1-6; possibly TRBD1 for D (5 bases). Trimming took off 4 bases at V and 7 bases at J, with 14 bases between the two ends. The CDR3 is 15 amino acids. Germline V gene lookup returns CDR1 LGHNA and CDR2 YSLEER. The CDR3 bases are TGCGCCAGCAGCCTGAAAACAGGTTCCAATTCACCCCTCCACTTT. It is translated as CASSLKTGSNSPLHF.

This chain joins TRBV28 and TRBJ2-2, with a possible D match to TRBD2 (5 bases). V dropped 11 bases and J dropped 4 bases, with 11 bases sitting between them. Germline V gene data show CDR1 as MDHEN and CDR2 as SYDVKM. The CDR3 covers 12 residues. The chain's CDR3 is CAVRGVTGELFF. The CDR3 coding sequence is TGTGCCGTCCGGGGTGTCACCGGGGAGCTGTTTTTT.

The chain carries TRBV5-5 and TRBJ1-5; a weak D match, TRBD1 (6 bases). Trimming took 3 bases from V and 0 from J, leaving 13 bases between them. The CDR3 is made up of 16 amino acids. Looked up from germline, CDR1 is SGHKS and CDR2 is YYEKEE (reference sequence). The DNA of the CDR3 is TGTGCCAGCAGCTCTACAGGGACCTATAGCAATCAGCCCCAGCATTTT. Protein sequence: CASSSTGTYSNQPQHF.

The chain joins TRBV7-9 to TRBJ1-2, with D unclear. Germline V CDR1 and CDR2: SEHNR, FQNEAQ (reference sequence). This CDR3 contains 14 residues. Deletions cut 7 bases from V and 1 base from J, with 13 bases between. The CDR3 DNA is TGTGCCAGCACCCCACCCGGGGTTAACTATGGCTACACCTTC. It specifies CASTPPGVNYGYTF.

The rearrangement joins TRBV4-2 to TRBJ1-3; 7 positions agree with TRBD1. From germline, CDR1 is LGHNA and CDR2 YNFKEQ. V trimming: 0 bases; J trimming: 1 base; junction bases outside the gene matches: 6. This CDR3 is 17 amino acids long. The CDR3 protein is CASSQDWVTGSGNTIYF. The CDR3 DNA sequence: TGTGCCAGCAGCCAAGATTGGGTGACAGGGTCTGGAAACACCATATATTTT.

The rearrangement uses TRBV5-1 and TRBJ1-5, with D possibly being TRBD1 (5 bases). Trimming took 4 bases from V and 5 from J, leaving 19 bases between them. CDR3 length: 16 amino acids. Germline CDR1 is SGHRS and CDR2 is YFSETQ. CDR3 bases: TGCGCCAGCAGCCCAAGTGCAGGGCAGGGCGATCAGCCCCAGCATTTT. Residues: CASSPSAGQGDQPQHF.

The rearrangement joins TRBV28 to TRBJ1-2; tentative D call: TRBD1 (6 bases). V dropped 2 bases and J dropped 3 bases, with 10 bases sitting between them. Germline V gene lookup returns CDR1 MDHEN and CDR2 SYDVKM. The CDR3 covers 14 residues. CDR3 coding DNA: TGTGCCAGCAGTTTAGATGCAGGGGACTATGGCTACACCTTC. This sequence encodes CASSLDAGDYGYTF.

The chain carries TRBV7-2 and TRBJ1-5; possibly TRBD1 for D (5 bases). CDR1 and CDR2 (germline): SGHTA, FQGNSA. The CDR3 covers 16 residues. Trimming took off 1 base at V and 1 base at J, with 11 bases between the two ends. CDR3 coding DNA: TGTGCCAGCAGCTTAGGCCCAGGGTTGAGCAATCAGCCCCAGCATTTT. This sequence encodes CASSLGPGLSNQPQHF.

The chain couples TRBV19 to TRBJ1-1, with TRBD1 matching 7 bases. This CDR3 comprises 14 residues. Germline CDR1 is LNHDA and CDR2 is SQIVND (reference sequence). The V and J ends lost 4 bases and 5 bases, in that order; junction bases with no gene match: 7. In DNA form, the CDR3 reads TGTGCCAGTAGTAGGCGAGCAGGGGGGACTGAAGCTTTCTTT. Its protein is CASSRRAGGTEAFF.

The gene calls are TRBV9 and TRBJ2-2; maybe TRBD1 (6 bases). CDR3 length: 17 amino acids. Germline V gives CDR1 SGDLS, CDR2 YYNGEE. V was clipped by 0 bases and J by 4 bases, with 16 bases between them. CDR3 region: CASSVVPAGATTGELFF. The CDR3 DNA reads TGTGCCAGCAGCGTAGTCCCGGCAGGGGCGACCACCGGGGAGCTGTTTTTT.

In this sample, this clone turned up once. This chain links TRBV5-6 with TRBJ1-2; D is possibly TRBD1 (5 bases). The CDR3 has 14 residues. Germline V CDR1 and CDR2: SGHDT, YYEEEE. Trimming stripped 4 bases from V and 4 bases from J, with 14 bases between. The CDR3 DNA sequence: TGTGCCAGCAGCCCGGACACAAACGGCTATGGCTACACCTTC. It yields the protein CASSPDTNGYGYTF.

V usage is TRBV9 and J usage is TRBJ2-7; possibly TRBD2 for D (5 bases). The CDR3 is made up of 16 amino acids. CDR1 SGDLS and CDR2 YYNGEE come from the germline V gene. V gave up 4 bases and J gave up 1 base, with 18 bases separating them. The DNA of the CDR3 is TGTGCCAGCAGCACTAACCTCCAACGGGGTTCCTACGAGCAGTACTTC. Protein product: CASSTNLQRGSYEQYF.

The genes are TRBV2 and TRBJ1-1; maybe TRBD1 (6 bases). The CDR3 runs to 13 residues. V was pared by 5 bases and J by 3 bases, with 10 bases between. Germline lookup yields CDR1 SNHLY and CDR2 FYNNEI. This CDR3 reads CASSLQGDTEAFF. CDR3 nucleotide sequence: TGTGCCAGCAGTCTACAGGGAGACACTGAAGCTTTCTTT.

V usage is TRBV12-3 or TRBV12-4 and J usage is TRBJ2-5, with 7 bases that match TRBD1. This CDR3 region has 13 residues. The junction had 2 bases not matched to a gene; V was cut back by 5 bases and J by 2 bases. The CDR3 loop is CASSEGQQETQYF. As DNA, the CDR3 is TGTGCCAGCAGTGAGGGACAGCAAGAGACCCAGTACTTC.

This chain links TRBV29-1 with TRBJ2-7; TRBD1 matches at 8 bases. This CDR3 comprises 15 residues. The germline gives CDR1 SQVTM, CDR2 ANQGSEA. The junction had 13 bases not matched to a gene; V was cut back by 4 bases and J by 5 bases. CDR3 bases: TGCAGCGTTGCCGGGACAGGCGCCCTGAACGACGAGCAGTACTTC. Its protein is CSVAGTGALNDEQYF.

The gene calls are TRBV5-1 and TRBJ1-3, with a possible D match to TRBD1 (5 bases). This CDR3 contains 15 residues. V was cut by 1 base and J by 2 bases, with 10 bases left in between. CDR1 and CDR2 (germline): SGHRS, YFSETQ. CDR3 protein: CASSLSGTTGNTIYF. The CDR3 coding sequence is TGCGCCAGCAGCTTGAGCGGGACCACTGGAAACACCATATATTTT.